A single sample is the source of the 26 T cell receptor beta chains below, sequenced in a study of Graves' ophthalmopathy and Graves' hyperthyroidism. RNA served as the template for amplifying TCR beta CDR3 regions. Second-round multiplex PCR came after first-round RT-PCR with HTBI primers. TCRdb re-derived calls from the multiplex PCR reads in MiXCR, one entry per CDR3 protein. Among more than 550,000 distinct CDR3 sequences, over 40% were seen once, and the ten largest hold about 3.3%. The sequenced sample was peripheral blood. The receptors were sampled from an adult man with Graves' ophthalmopathy.

This clonotype was found many times. The chain links TRBV12-3 or TRBV12-4 to TRBJ2-6; D is perhaps TRBD2 (6 bases). The germline V and J ends were trimmed by 6 bases and 1 base, with 10 bases remaining between them. The CDR3 is 15 residues long. CDR3 nucleotide sequence: TGTGCCAGCAGGGAGGGACCGTCTGGGGCCAACGTCCTGACTTTC. Translated: CASREGPSGANVLTF.

This clonotype appeared a few times. The V and J genes are TRBV7-9 and TRBJ2-3, with a possible D match to TRBD2 (6 bases). Germline V gene data show CDR1 as SEHNR and CDR2 as FQNEAQ (reference sequence). There are 14 residues in the CDR3. V shed 5 bases and J shed 0 bases, with 9 bases lying between them. CDR3: CASSIGLSTDTQYF. For the CDR3, the DNA is TGTGCCAGCAGCATCGGACTAAGCACAGATACGCAGTATTTT.

The chain links TRBV10-3 to TRBJ1-2; TRBD1 agrees at 9 bases. CDR1 and CDR2 from the germline V gene are ENHRY and SYGVKD. The CDR3 extends over 14 amino acids. V was clipped by 6 bases and J by 8 bases; unmatched bases: 10. The CDR3 coding sequence is TGTGCCATCAGCGTCGACAGGGGGAATTTCGGCTACACCTTC. The encoded protein is CAISVDRGNFGYTF.

The chain carries TRBV5-1 and TRBJ2-2; 15 bases align to TRBD2. The CDR3 extends over 16 amino acids. Trimming cost V 5 bases and J 9 bases; bases outside gene matches: 8. Looked up from germline, CDR1 is SGHRS and CDR2 is YFSETQ. CDR3: CASRPGLAGGPRELFF. The CDR3 region has the DNA TGCGCCAGCAGACCCGGACTAGCGGGAGGGCCGCGGGAGCTGTTTTTT. Variable domain in full (rest from reference TRBV5-1 and TRBJ2-2): KAGVTQTPRYLIKTRGQQVTLSCSPISGHRSVSWYQQTPGQGLQFLFEYFSETQRNKGNFPGRFSGRQFSNSRSEMNVSTLELGDSALYLCASRPGLAGGPRELFFGEGSRLTVL.

This clonotype was seen ten or more times. The chain combines TRBV7-9 with TRBJ2-7, with a tentative D call TRBD2 (6 bases). Per germline, CDR1 SEHNR and CDR2 FQNEAQ (reference sequence). The CDR3 covers 14 residues. Trimming shortened V by 4 bases and J by 5 bases, and 15 bases separated the two germline ends. CDR3 coding DNA: TGTGCCAGCAGCTCAGGCGGAGGGATTCACGAGCAGTACTTC. It codes for CASSSGGGIHEQYF.

There are a few counts of this clonotype. The V and J genes are TRBV6-5 and TRBJ1-5; D perhaps matches TRBD1 (5 bases). The V and J ends lost 6 bases and 3 bases respectively, with 12 bases between them. CDR1 is MNHEY, CDR2 SVGAGI, per germline. The CDR3 runs to 14 residues. This CDR3 reads CASRYRRDNQPQHF. The CDR3 nucleotides read TGTGCCAGCAGGTACAGGAGGGACAATCAGCCCCAGCATTTT.

This clonotype was detected ten times or more. This rearrangement joins TRBV20-1 to TRBJ1-5, with 10 nucleotides matching TRBD1. The CDR3 runs to 13 residues. The V gene's germline CDR1 is DFQATT and CDR2 SNEGSKA (reference sequence). V shed 4 bases, J shed 7 bases, and the junction held 4 bases outside the gene matches. In nucleotides, the CDR3 is TGCAGTGCTATGACAGGGGGCCGGCAGCCCCAGCATTTT. Translation: CSAMTGGRQPQHF.

This clonotype came up a few times. This chain links TRBV9 with TRBJ2-3; 12 bases line up with TRBD2. The germline V gene has CDR1 SGDLS and CDR2 YYNGEE. J lost 2 bases, V lost 4 bases, and 5 bases had no gene match. The CDR3 runs 16 residues. For the CDR3, the DNA is TGTGCCAGCAGCCCTTGGACTAGCGGGATCACAGATACGCAGTATTTT. Translation: CASSPWTSGITDTQYF.

There are many counts of this clonotype. The rearrangement uses TRBV24-1 and TRBJ2-2; D is perhaps TRBD1 or TRBD2 (5 bases each). The CDR3 has 14 residues. Germline V gene data show CDR1 as KGHDR and CDR2 as SFDVKD. V gave up 3 bases and J gave up 3 bases, with 7 bases separating them. CDR3: CATSDRGHTGELFF. For the CDR3, the DNA is TGTGCCACCAGTGATCGGGGACACACCGGGGAGCTGTTTTTT.

The chain links TRBV20-1 to TRBJ1-3, with D uncertain. Looked up from germline, CDR1 is DFQATT and CDR2 is SNEGSKA (reference sequence). Trimming shortened V by 6 bases and J by 0 bases, and 9 bases separated the two germline ends. This CDR3 is built from 13 residues. The CDR3 loop is CSAALSSGNTIYF. Here the CDR3 DNA reads TGCAGTGCCGCGTTGTCCTCTGGAAACACCATATATTTT.

This clonotype was detected ten times or more. The chain is built from TRBV5-1 and TRBJ1-2; no reliable D call. Germline loops: CDR1 SGHRS, CDR2 YFSETQ. The CDR3 sequence is 12 residues long. V shed 4 bases and J shed 7 bases, with 11 bases lying between them. The CDR3 sequence is CASSPVGRGYTF. The CDR3 DNA reads as TGCGCCAGCAGCCCAGTGGGTCGTGGCTACACCTTC.

On this clonotype: A junction end diverges from the germline sequence, so it may reflect a read error. The rearrangement uses TRBV6-5 and TRBJ2-2, with 7 positions matching TRBD1. The V gene's germline CDR1 is MNHEY and CDR2 SVGAGI. The CDR3 extends over 14 amino acids. In DNA, the CDR3 is TGTGCCAGCAGTTTCAGGGGGAACACCGGGGAGCCGTTTTTT. Amino acid sequence: CASSFRGNTGEPFF.

The V gene is TRBV4-3, the J gene TRBJ1-5; D not certain. The V and J ends lost 3 bases and 3 bases respectively, with 12 bases between them. The CDR3 has 15 amino acids. CDR1 and CDR2 (germline): LGHNA, YSLEER. This CDR3 reads CASSQSTSLNQPQHF. Written as DNA, the CDR3 is TGCGCCAGCAGCCAGTCAACATCTCTCAATCAGCCCCAGCATTTT.

This chain uses TRBV20-1 with TRBJ1-2, with D maybe TRBD1 (6 bases). V was pared by 5 bases and J by 4 bases, with 17 bases between. Germline assignment: CDR1 DFQATT and CDR2 SNEGSKA (reference sequence). This CDR3 contains 14 residues. The CDR3 bases are TGCAGTGCTCACCCAAGGGGGAGCTCCTATGGCTACACCTTC. Translation: CSAHPRGSSYGYTF.

The V gene is TRBV25-1, the J gene TRBJ2-3; D might be TRBD1 or TRBD2, each matching 5 bases. CDR1 is MGHDK, CDR2 SYGVNS, per germline. The germline V and J ends were trimmed by 6 bases and 3 bases, with 19 bases remaining between them. CDR3 length: 16 residues. The CDR3, as DNA: TGTGCCAGCAGCACCTTCTTTCGGGGCGGGACAGATACGCAGTATTTT. Amino acid sequence: CASSTFFRGGTDTQYF.

This clonotype showed up many times. V and J are TRBV19 and TRBJ1-1; D is undetermined. The V gene's germline CDR1 is LNHDA and CDR2 SQIVND (reference sequence). The CDR3 has 14 residues. Trimming cost V 1 base and J 1 base, with 7 bases left between them. CDR3 sequence: CASSIGAANTEAFF. CDR3 DNA sequence: TGTGCCAGTAGTATAGGGGCAGCGAACACTGAAGCTTTCTTT.

This clonotype was seen a handful of times. The chain links TRBV29-1 to TRBJ2-3; D possibly corresponds to TRBD2 (6 bases). The V end lost 4 bases, the J end lost 0 bases, and 11 bases lay between the germline ends. The CDR3 sequence is 14 residues long. Germline loops: CDR1 SQVTM, CDR2 ANQGSEA. CDR3 in amino acids: CSVVIAGSTDTQYF. The CDR3 region has the DNA TGCAGCGTTGTTATCGCGGGAAGCACAGATACGCAGTATTTT.

This clonotype qualifies as medium-sized. CDR3 amino acids: CASSLAPANTEAFF. DNA for the CDR3: TGTGCCAGCAGCTTAGCCCCAGCGAACACTGAAGCTTTCTTT. This chain joins TRBV7-9 and TRBJ1-1; D not resolved. In germline, CDR1 is SEHNR, CDR2 FQNEAQ (reference sequence). This CDR3 spans 14 amino acids. The V gene lost 0 bases and the J gene lost 1 base, with 6 bases spanning the gap.

The gene calls are TRBV6-2 or TRBV6-3 and TRBJ2-2; the D gene is possibly TRBD2 (6 bases). Germline-derived CDR1 and CDR2 are MNHEY and SVGEGT. The V and J ends lost 5 bases and 4 bases respectively, with 20 bases between them. The CDR3 covers 17 residues. CDR3 region: CASSPRRRDWITGELFF. The CDR3 coding sequence is TGTGCCAGCAGTCCCCGTAGACGGGACTGGATCACCGGGGAGCTGTTTTTT.

Only one count was recorded for this clonotype. The chain couples TRBV7-2 to TRBJ2-3, with D perhaps TRBD1 (6 bases). The germline V gene has CDR1 SGHTA and CDR2 FQGNSA. V shed 5 bases and J shed 2 bases, with 14 bases lying between them. The CDR3 is 15 amino acids. The chain's CDR3 is CASSPGQTFTDTQYF. The CDR3 bases are TGTGCCAGCAGCCCCGGACAGACCTTCACAGATACGCAGTATTTT.

This clonotype was seen a handful of times. The chain employs TRBV10-3 and TRBJ1-5; D is unclear. Trimming removed 2 bases at V and 2 bases at J, with 7 bases between. Germline V gene lookup returns CDR1 ENHRY and CDR2 SYGVKD. The CDR3 covers 14 residues. The CDR3 DNA follows: TGTGCCATCAGTGAGGGATTGGGCAATCAGCCCCAGCATTTT. This gives the protein CAISEGLGNQPQHF.

This chain uses TRBV10-3 with TRBJ1-2; the D gene is possibly TRBD1 (6 bases). Germline CDR1 is ENHRY and CDR2 is SYGVKD. V gave up 6 bases and J gave up 4 bases, with 12 bases separating them. The CDR3 loop spans 13 amino acids. DNA for the CDR3: TGTGCCATCAGATTATGGACAGCCTATGGCTACACCTTC. Protein: CAIRLWTAYGYTF.

As regards this clonotype: Possible read error: a much larger clone is one base away. This chain connects TRBV12-3 or TRBV12-4 to TRBJ2-5; tentatively, D is TRBD1 (6 bases). Trimming shortened V by 7 bases and J by 5 bases, and 14 bases separated the two germline ends. The CDR3 extends over 13 amino acids. The CDR3 DNA reads as TGTGCCAGCAATACTTCAGGGGTGGAGACCCAGTACTTC. Protein: CASNTSGVETQYF.

This clonotype appeared a few times. One junction end does not reproduce the germline sequence, and a read error may be involved. This sequence joins TRBV4-1 and TRBJ2-5; the D gene is possibly TRBD2 (5 bases). The CDR3 spans 15 residues. Germline assignment: CDR1 MGHRA and CDR2 YSYEKL. The CDR3 coding sequence is TGTGCCAGCAGCCAAGAAGCCGGGGTGCAAGAGACCCAGTACTTC. This codes for CASSQEAGVQETQYF.

In this sample, this clonotype turned up many times. The chain joins TRBV19 to TRBJ1-2; TRBD1 aligns across 9 bases. The ends lost 1 base at V and 8 bases at J; junction bases unmatched: 8. In germline, CDR1 is LNHDA, CDR2 SQIVND (reference sequence). This CDR3 has 15 residues. The CDR3 loop reads CASSIAADRGDGYTF. DNA of the CDR3: TGTGCCAGTAGTATAGCTGCGGACAGGGGAGACGGCTACACCTTC. The full variable domain, rest sourced from reference TRBV19 and TRBJ1-2, is DGGITQSPKYLFRKEGQNVTLSCEQNLNHDAMYWYRQDPGQGLRLIYYSQIVNDFQKGDIAEGYSVSREKKESFPLTVTSAQKNPTAFYLCASSIAADRGDGYTFGSGTRLTVV.

The chain joins TRBV10-3 to TRBJ2-7, with 7 bases aligning to TRBD1. The CDR3 loop spans 15 amino acids. The trim removed 3 bases at V and 2 bases at J, leaving 7 bases unmatched. Per the germline V gene, CDR1 is ENHRY and CDR2 is SYGVKD. CDR3 region: CAISEQGQIPYEQYF. The DNA for the CDR3 is TGTGCCATCAGTGAACAGGGACAGATTCCCTACGAGCAGTACTTC.